The clone carrying this TCR beta chain was seen a single time. This entry is derived from a study of blood T cell repertoires in COVID-19. TCRdb's copy holds only in-frame clones and misses some; the assay was immunoSEQ multiplex PCR. The data hold approximately 150,000 clones, with roughly 90% observed a single time. CDR3 length equals 10 residues. Trimming stripped 9 bases from V and 7 bases from J, with 10 bases between. Germline CDR1 MDHEN, CDR2 SYDVKM. This sequence joins TRBV28 and TRBJ2-7; D not resolved. The source of this sequence is a woman between 40 and 55 years old who had been exposed to COVID-19. The sample consisted of PBMCs or T cells enriched from blood (not recorded which). Written as DNA, the CDR3 is TGTGCCAGTGCTAGTCAAGAGCAGTACTTC. This gives the protein CASASQEQYF.